This passage covers 28 T cell receptor beta chains from one sample sequenced in a study of CD8 T cells in Susac syndrome. Roughly 0.45 to 1 ug RNA was reverse transcribed with random hexamers. TCRdb itself ran the immunoSEQ multiplex PCR reads through MiXCR, one entry per CDR3 protein. The sample contains under 95,000 distinct CDR3 sequences, around 94% of which appear only once. The sequencing sample was made of CD4+ T cells from PBMCs. The receptors originated from a human donor with Susac syndrome.

The chain recombines TRBV20-1 with TRBJ2-5; D is possibly TRBD1 or TRBD2 (5 bases each). CDR1 is DFQATT, CDR2 SNEGSKA, per germline (reference sequence). Trimming stripped 6 bases from V and 7 bases from J, with 12 bases between. This CDR3 has 11 residues. The CDR3 DNA reads as TGCAGTGCCCCTAGGGACGGGACCCAGTACTTC. Its protein product is CSAPRDGTQYF.

V is TRBV12-3 or TRBV12-4 and J is TRBJ2-5, with 8 positions matching TRBD1. The CDR3 has 12 amino acids. The V segment lost 6 bases and the J segment 4 bases; nucleotides outside the gene matches: 1. This CDR3 is CASSDRGETQYF. As DNA, the CDR3 is TGTGCCAGCAGCGACAGGGGAGAGACCCAGTACTTC.

J is TRBJ1-1 and V is TRBV28, with no clear D. This CDR3 comprises 14 residues. Per the germline V gene, CDR1 is MDHEN and CDR2 is SYDVKM. Trimming left V 5 bases short and J 0 bases short, with 10 bases between. For the CDR3, the DNA is TGTGCCAGCAGTCGGGATCAGATGAACACTGAAGCTTTCTTT. It yields the protein CASSRDQMNTEAFF.

The chain joins TRBV20-1 to TRBJ1-1, with a weak D call TRBD1 (6 bases). V lost 2 bases, J lost 5 bases, and 18 bases lay in between. The CDR3 loop spans 15 amino acids. Looked up from germline, CDR1 is DFQATT and CDR2 is SNEGSKA (reference sequence). The CDR3 loop is CSARIQGESGTEAFF. In DNA, the CDR3 is TGCAGTGCTAGAATACAGGGAGAGAGTGGAACTGAAGCTTTCTTT.

This rearrangement joins TRBV20-1 to TRBJ2-7, with TRBD1 identical over 10 bases. Trimming at V came to 6 bases and at J to 4 bases, leaving 9 bases not matched to a gene. The CDR3 sequence is 14 residues long. The germline V gene encodes CDR1 DFQATT and CDR2 SNEGSKA (reference sequence). CDR3 region: CSAQRPGQGYEQYF. CDR3 DNA sequence: TGCAGTGCCCAGAGGCCGGGACAGGGGTACGAGCAGTACTTC.

The V and J genes are TRBV12-3 or TRBV12-4 and TRBJ2-6; 8 bases map to TRBD1. There are 16 residues in the CDR3. Trimming at V came to 3 bases and at J to 2 bases, leaving 3 bases not matched to a gene. DNA for the CDR3: TGTGCCAGCAGTTTCCAGGGGGCTGCTGGGGCCAACGTCCTGACTTTC. Translating it yields CASSFQGAAGANVLTF.

The chain employs TRBV11-3 and TRBJ1-6; D is possibly TRBD1 (5 bases). The CDR3 consists of 12 residues. In germline, CDR1 is SGHNT, CDR2 YENEEA. Between the trimmed V and J ends, which lost 3 bases and 12 bases, there was a span of 9 bases. This CDR3 reads CASSLGDGPLHF. CDR3 sequence (DNA): TGTGCCAGCAGCTTGGGGGACGGACCCCTCCACTTT.

This sequence joins TRBV28 and TRBJ1-2; possibly TRBD1 for D (6 bases). This CDR3 comprises 15 residues. The V gene lost 2 bases and the J gene lost 0 bases, with 10 bases spanning the gap. The germline V gene encodes CDR1 MDHEN and CDR2 SYDVKM. CDR3: CASSLQDRANYGYTF. The CDR3 DNA is TGTGCCAGCAGTTTACAGGACAGAGCTAACTATGGCTACACCTTC.

The chain carries TRBV3-1 and TRBJ1-1; maybe TRBD1 (5 bases). V was pared by 3 bases and J by 11 bases, with 16 bases between. From germline, CDR1 is LGHDT and CDR2 YNNKEL (reference sequence). The CDR3 spans 13 residues. CDR3 nucleotide sequence: TGTGCCAGCAGCCAGGAGGGAAGCAGGGAGGCTTTCTTT. It encodes CASSQEGSREAFF.

The chain carries TRBV9 and TRBJ2-1; 7 bases align to TRBD2. There are 16 residues in the CDR3. The ends lost 0 bases at V and 2 bases at J; junction bases unmatched: 5. Germline V gives CDR1 SGDLS, CDR2 YYNGEE. The CDR3 reads CASSVDFAGAYNEQFF. CDR3 DNA: TGTGCCAGCAGCGTAGATTTTGCGGGGGCCTACAATGAGCAGTTCTTC.

This rearrangement joins TRBV29-1 to TRBJ2-2, with TRBD2 as a possible D gene (6 bases). Trimming left V 3 bases short and J 4 bases short, with 12 bases between. The CDR3 covers 14 residues. Looked up from germline, CDR1 is SQVTM and CDR2 is ANQGSEA. CDR3: CSVDAGITTGELFF. As DNA, the CDR3 is TGCAGCGTTGATGCGGGGATTACCACCGGGGAGCTGTTTTTT.

V is TRBV7-8 and J is TRBJ2-5, with 13 bases that match TRBD2. Germline assignment: CDR1 SGHVS and CDR2 FQNEAQ. The CDR3 is 16 residues long. The V gene end was trimmed by 2 bases and the J gene end by 5 bases; junction bases not matched to a gene: 5. CDR3: CASSLTSGGARETQYF. DNA for the CDR3: TGTGCCAGCAGCTTAACTAGCGGGGGGGCCAGGGAGACCCAGTACTTC.

For the CDR3, the DNA is TGTGCCAGTAGTATAATGGCCCAGGGGGCAGACGAGCAGTACTTC. Residues: CASSIMAQGADEQYF. The chain employs TRBV19 and TRBJ2-7, with TRBD1 matching over 8 bases. This CDR3 has 15 amino acids. The trim removed 2 bases at V and 5 bases at J, leaving 8 bases unmatched. Germline CDR1 and CDR2: LNHDA and SQIVND (reference sequence). Drawing the rest from reference TRBV19 and TRBJ2-7, the complete variable domain is DGGITQSPKYLFRKEGQNVTLSCEQNLNHDAMYWYRQDPGQGLRLIYYSQIVNDFQKGDIAEGYSVSREKKESFPLTVTSAQKNPTAFYLCASSIMAQGADEQYFGPGTRLTVT.

The genes are TRBV28 and TRBJ2-5, with TRBD1 matching over 8 bases. Germline loops: CDR1 MDHEN, CDR2 SYDVKM. V lost 3 bases to trimming and J lost 3 bases; unmatched junction nucleotides: 12. This CDR3 contains 17 residues. The CDR3 coding sequence is TGTGCCAGCAGTTTGTTCGCGAGGGCAGGGGGCGAAGAGACCCAGTACTTC. Its protein product is CASSLFARAGGEETQYF.

J is TRBJ2-7 and V is TRBV6-2 or TRBV6-3; D perhaps matches TRBD1 (5 bases). Germline V lookup: CDR1 MNHEY, CDR2 SVGEGT. CDR3 size: 11 residues. The V end lost 8 bases, the J end lost 4 bases, and 9 bases lay between the germline ends. CDR3 residues: CASGAVYEQYF. The CDR3 DNA reads as TGTGCCAGCGGGGCCGTTTACGAGCAGTACTTC.

The chain links TRBV20-1 to TRBJ2-7; D uncertain. Deletions cut 6 bases from V and 4 bases from J, with 16 bases between. CDR3 length: 13 residues. From germline, CDR1 is DFQATT and CDR2 SNEGSKA (reference sequence). DNA of the CDR3: TGCAGTGCCACGGAGACTGGCAGATACGAGCAGTACTTC. Its translation: CSATETGRYEQYF.

The J gene is TRBJ2-7, the V gene TRBV14; D gene ambiguous. The V gene's germline CDR1 is SGHDN and CDR2 FVKESK. The V and J ends lost 1 base and 1 base respectively, with 8 bases between them. The CDR3 contains 14 residues. Here the CDR3 reads CASSQALRSYEQYF. CDR3 coding DNA: TGTGCCAGCAGCCAAGCCTTGAGGTCCTACGAGCAGTACTTC. Full variable domain (outside the CDR3, taken from reference TRBV14 and TRBJ2-7): EAGVTQFPSHSVIEKGQTVTLRCDPISGHDNLYWYRRVMGKEIKFLLHFVKESKQDESGMPNNRFLAERTGGTYSTLKVQPAELEDSGVYFCASSQALRSYEQYFGPGTRLTVT.

V usage is TRBV24-1 and J usage is TRBJ2-5, with D possibly matching TRBD2 (6 bases). V was cut by 4 bases and J by 4 bases, with 15 bases left in between. Germline CDR1 is KGHDR and CDR2 is SFDVKD. The CDR3 loop spans 15 amino acids. The CDR3 nucleotides are TGTGCCACCAGTGAACGGGGGATTGTGGGAGAGACCCAGTACTTC. Protein sequence: CATSERGIVGETQYF.

This rearrangement joins TRBV18 to TRBJ2-7; D is ambiguous. V was trimmed by 2 bases and J by 3 bases, leaving 8 bases between them. Germline V gene sequence: CDR1 KGHSH, CDR2 LQKENI. The CDR3 consists of 13 residues. The CDR3 bases are TGTGCCAGCTCACCAATCGGTCACTACGAGCAGTACTTC. The encoded protein is CASSPIGHYEQYF.

This sequence joins TRBV5-6 and TRBJ2-7; 9 nucleotides agree with TRBD1. The CDR3 sequence is 17 residues long. Per germline, CDR1 SGHDT and CDR2 YYEEEE. With V trimmed by 8 bases and J by 1 base, 16 bases remained unmatched. The CDR3 reads CASTPAWGQGESYEQYF. CDR3 bases: TGTGCCAGTACGCCGGCGTGGGGACAGGGCGAGTCCTACGAGCAGTACTTC.

V and J are TRBV4-3 and TRBJ1-4; 7 bases line up with TRBD1. V dropped 0 bases and J dropped 6; count of bases not matched to a gene: 1. Germline CDR1 and CDR2: LGHNA and YSLEER. The CDR3 extends over 14 amino acids. In DNA form, the CDR3 reads TGCGCCAGCAGCCAAGATACAGGGGATGAAAAACTGTTTTTT. Translation gives CASSQDTGDEKLFF.

The chain links TRBV7-3 to TRBJ2-3, with TRBD2 matching 11 bases. J was trimmed by 3 bases and V by 5 bases; bases with no gene match: 4. The CDR3 consists of 15 residues. Germline assignment: CDR1 SGHTA and CDR2 FQGTGA. The CDR3 nucleotides are TGTGCCAGCAGCACGGGACTAGCGGAGACAGATACGCAGTATTTT. Amino acids: CASSTGLAETDTQYF.

The V and J genes are TRBV24-1 and TRBJ2-7; 7 nucleotides line up with TRBD1. The CDR3 runs to 15 residues. Germline V gene data show CDR1 as KGHDR and CDR2 as SFDVKD. V lost 3 bases and J lost 4; bases outside the gene matches: 8. CDR3 sequence (DNA): TGTGCCACCAGTGATCCACAGGGGCCTTCATACGAGCAGTACTTC. As protein: CATSDPQGPSYEQYF.

The chain employs TRBV9 and TRBJ1-2; tentative D call: TRBD1 (6 bases). Germline values: CDR1 SGDLS, CDR2 YYNGEE. The V end was cut by 1 base, the J end by 4 bases, with 17 bases between. There are 16 residues in the CDR3. The CDR3 DNA sequence: TGTGCCAGCAGCGTATTGGCCCCGACAGGAGCCTATGGCTACACCTTC. This sequence encodes CASSVLAPTGAYGYTF.

This sequence joins TRBV20-1 and TRBJ1-6; D ambiguous. This CDR3 spans 11 amino acids. Trimming removed 5 bases at V and 8 bases at J, with 7 bases between. Germline lookup yields CDR1 DFQATT and CDR2 SNEGSKA (reference sequence). The CDR3 DNA is TGCAGTGCTGGTGGTGATTCACCCCTCCACTTT. Its translation: CSAGGDSPLHF.

The V gene is TRBV7-3, the J gene TRBJ2-3; weak D call: TRBD1 (5 bases). Germline V gene sequence: CDR1 SGHTA, CDR2 FQGTGA. The CDR3 is 13 amino acids. Trimming took off 2 bases at V and 3 bases at J, with 6 bases between the two ends. CDR3 region: CASSLGATDTQYF. In DNA form, the CDR3 reads TGTGCCAGCAGCTTAGGGGCGACAGATACGCAGTATTTT.

This sequence joins TRBV28 and TRBJ1-1; D might be TRBD1 (6 bases). The CDR3 extends over 14 amino acids. The germline V gene has CDR1 MDHEN and CDR2 SYDVKM. V lost 2 bases and J 2 bases, leaving 9 bases between the germline ends. The CDR3 DNA sequence: TGTGCCAGCAGTTTAGACAGGAGAAACACTGAAGCTTTCTTT. It encodes CASSLDRRNTEAFF.

This rearrangement joins TRBV7-9 to TRBJ2-7; the D gene is possibly TRBD1 (6 bases). Trimming removed 5 bases from V and 5 bases from J, with 22 bases in between. The CDR3 totals 16 residues. Germline CDR1 and CDR2: SEHNR and FQNEAQ (reference sequence). The DNA of the CDR3 is TGTGCCAGCAGCGCTACTACGACAGGAGGTCGGAACGAGCAGTACTTC. It codes for CASSATTTGGRNEQYF.